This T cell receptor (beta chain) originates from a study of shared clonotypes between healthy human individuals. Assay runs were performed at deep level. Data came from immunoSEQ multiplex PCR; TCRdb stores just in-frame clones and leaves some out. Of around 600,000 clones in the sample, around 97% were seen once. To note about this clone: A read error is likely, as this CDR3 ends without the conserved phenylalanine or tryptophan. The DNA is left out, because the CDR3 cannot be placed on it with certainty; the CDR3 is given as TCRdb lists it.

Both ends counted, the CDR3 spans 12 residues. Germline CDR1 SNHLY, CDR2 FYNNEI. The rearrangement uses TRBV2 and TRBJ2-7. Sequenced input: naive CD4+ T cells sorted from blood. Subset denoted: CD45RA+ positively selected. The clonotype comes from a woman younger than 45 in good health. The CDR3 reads CASSEDLGLSWL.